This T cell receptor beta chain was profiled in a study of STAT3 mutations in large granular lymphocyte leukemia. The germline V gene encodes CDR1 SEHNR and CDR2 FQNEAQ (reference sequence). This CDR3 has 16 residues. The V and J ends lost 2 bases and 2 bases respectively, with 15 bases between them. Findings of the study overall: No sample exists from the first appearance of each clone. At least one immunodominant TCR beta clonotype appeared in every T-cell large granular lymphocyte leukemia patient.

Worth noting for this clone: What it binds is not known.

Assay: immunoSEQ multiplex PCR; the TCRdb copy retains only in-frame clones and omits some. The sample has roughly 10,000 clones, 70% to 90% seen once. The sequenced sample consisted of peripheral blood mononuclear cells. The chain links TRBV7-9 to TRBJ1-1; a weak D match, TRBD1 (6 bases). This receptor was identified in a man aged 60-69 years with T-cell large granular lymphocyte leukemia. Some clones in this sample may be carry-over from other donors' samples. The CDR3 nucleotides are TGTGCCAGCAGCTTACGTCCCACAGGGTTTAACACTGAAGCTTTCTTT. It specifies CASSLRPTGFNTEAFF.